This T cell receptor (beta chain) was captured by sequencing in a study of cytomegalovirus exposure and HLA in healthy donors. General study results and limits: In vitro assays verified that a few CMV-associated chains recognized CMV antigens specifically.

Generated by immunoSEQ multiplex PCR, the TCRdb table keeps only in-frame clones and is missing some. The data hold tens of thousands of clones, with 85% to 90% observed a single time. Points on this clone: Antigen unknown.

The CDR3 covers 15 residues. Trimming cost V 5 bases and J 5 bases; bases outside gene matches: 8. CDR1 is LNHDA, CDR2 SQIVND, per germline (reference sequence). This receptor was obtained from a woman aged 18 to 35 in good health and CMV-seropositive. The sample taken for sequencing was PBMCs. V and J are TRBV19 and TRBJ2-1, with TRBD1 matching 8 bases. CDR3 in amino acids: CASSRQGTGNNEQFF. The CDR3, as DNA: TGTGCCAGTAGTCGACAGGGGACGGGGAACAATGAGCAGTTCTTC.